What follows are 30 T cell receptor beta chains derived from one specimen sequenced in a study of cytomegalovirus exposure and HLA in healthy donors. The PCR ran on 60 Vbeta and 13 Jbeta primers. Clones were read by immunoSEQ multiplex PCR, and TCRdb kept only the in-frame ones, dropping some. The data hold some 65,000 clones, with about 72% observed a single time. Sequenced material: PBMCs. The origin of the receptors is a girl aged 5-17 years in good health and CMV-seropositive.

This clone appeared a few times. In DNA form, the CDR3 reads TGTGCCAGCAGCCAGGACAGGGCTTTATTATCCTACGAGCAGTACTTC. This translates into CASSQDRALLSYEQYF. V usage is TRBV14 and J usage is TRBJ2-7, with 8 bases that match TRBD1. Germline trimming cut 3 bases from V and 1 base from J; bases unmatched to any gene: 8. Germline V gives CDR1 SGHDN, CDR2 FVKESK. CDR3 size: 16 residues.

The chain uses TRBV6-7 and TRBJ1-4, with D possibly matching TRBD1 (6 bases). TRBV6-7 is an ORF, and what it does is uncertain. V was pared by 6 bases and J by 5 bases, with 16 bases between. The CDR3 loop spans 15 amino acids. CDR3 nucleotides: TGTGCCAGCAGAAAGTCCGGACAGACGAATGAAAAACTGTTTTTT. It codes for CASRKSGQTNEKLFF.

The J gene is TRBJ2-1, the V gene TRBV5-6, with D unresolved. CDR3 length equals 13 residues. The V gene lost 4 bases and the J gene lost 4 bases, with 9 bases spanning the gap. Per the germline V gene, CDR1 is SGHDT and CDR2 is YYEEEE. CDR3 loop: CASSPEIYNEQFF. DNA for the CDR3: TGTGCCAGCAGCCCGGAGATTTACAATGAGCAGTTCTTC. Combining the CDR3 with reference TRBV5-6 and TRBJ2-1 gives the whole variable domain DAGVTQSPTHLIKTRGQQVTLRCSPKSGHDTVSWYQQALGQGPQFIFQYYEEEERQRGNFPDRFSGHQFPNYSSELNVNALLLGDSALYLCASSPEIYNEQFFGPGTRLTVL.

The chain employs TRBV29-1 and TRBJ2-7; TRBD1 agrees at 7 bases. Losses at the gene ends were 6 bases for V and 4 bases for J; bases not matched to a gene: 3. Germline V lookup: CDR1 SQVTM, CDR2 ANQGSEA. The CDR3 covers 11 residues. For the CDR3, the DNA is TGCAGCGTCGGACAGGTTTACGAGCAGTACTTC. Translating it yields CSVGQVYEQYF.

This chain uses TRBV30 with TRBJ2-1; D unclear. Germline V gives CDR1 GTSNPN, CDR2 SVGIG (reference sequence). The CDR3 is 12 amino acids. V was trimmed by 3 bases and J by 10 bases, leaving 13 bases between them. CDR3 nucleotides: TGTGCCTGGAGCCCGCCCGGCGGAGAGCAGTTCTTC. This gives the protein CAWSPPGGEQFF.

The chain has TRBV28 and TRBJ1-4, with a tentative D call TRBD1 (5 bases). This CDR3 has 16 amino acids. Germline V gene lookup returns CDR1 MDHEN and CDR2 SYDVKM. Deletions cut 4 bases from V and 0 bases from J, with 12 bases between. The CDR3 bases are TGTGCCAGCAGTTCTGTCGGGGGAACAACTAATGAAAAACTGTTTTTT. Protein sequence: CASSSVGGTTNEKLFF.

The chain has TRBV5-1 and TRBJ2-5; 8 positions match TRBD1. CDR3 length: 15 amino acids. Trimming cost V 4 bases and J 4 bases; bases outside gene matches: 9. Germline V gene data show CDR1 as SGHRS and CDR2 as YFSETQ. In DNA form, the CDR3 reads TGCGCCAGCAGCCTAGGACAGGGCCTAGGAGAGACCCAGTACTTC. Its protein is CASSLGQGLGETQYF.

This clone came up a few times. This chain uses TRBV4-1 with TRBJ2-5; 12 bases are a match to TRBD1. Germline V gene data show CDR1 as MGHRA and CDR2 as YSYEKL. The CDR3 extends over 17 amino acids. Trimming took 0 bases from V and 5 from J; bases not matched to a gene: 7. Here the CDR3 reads CASSQDPGQGAWETQYF. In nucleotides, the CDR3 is TGCGCCAGCAGCCAAGATCCGGGACAGGGGGCATGGGAGACCCAGTACTTC.

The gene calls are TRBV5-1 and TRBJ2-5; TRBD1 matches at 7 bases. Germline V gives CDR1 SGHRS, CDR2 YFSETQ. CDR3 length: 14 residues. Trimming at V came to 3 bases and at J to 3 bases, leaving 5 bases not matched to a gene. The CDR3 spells CASSYGTAKETQYF. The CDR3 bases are TGCGCCAGCAGCTATGGGACAGCGAAAGAGACCCAGTACTTC.

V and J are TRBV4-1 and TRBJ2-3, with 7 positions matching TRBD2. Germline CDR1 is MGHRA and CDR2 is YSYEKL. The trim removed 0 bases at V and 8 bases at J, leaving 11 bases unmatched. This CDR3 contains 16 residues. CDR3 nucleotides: TGCGCCAGCAGCCAAGAACTGGGGGGGAGTAAGGTTACGCAGTATTTT. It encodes CASSQELGGSKVTQYF.

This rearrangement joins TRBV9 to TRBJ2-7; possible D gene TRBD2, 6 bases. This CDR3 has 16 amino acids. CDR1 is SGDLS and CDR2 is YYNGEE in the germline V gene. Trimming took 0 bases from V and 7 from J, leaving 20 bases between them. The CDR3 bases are TGTGCCAGCAGCGTAGTCCCTGGGACTCCAGACGGGGAGCAGTACTTC. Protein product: CASSVVPGTPDGEQYF.

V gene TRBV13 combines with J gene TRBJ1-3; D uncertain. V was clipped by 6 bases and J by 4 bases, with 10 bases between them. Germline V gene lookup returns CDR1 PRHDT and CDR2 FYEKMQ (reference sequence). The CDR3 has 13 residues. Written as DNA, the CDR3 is TGTGCCAGCAGTCATCCAGCGGGAAACACCATATATTTT. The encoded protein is CASSHPAGNTIYF.

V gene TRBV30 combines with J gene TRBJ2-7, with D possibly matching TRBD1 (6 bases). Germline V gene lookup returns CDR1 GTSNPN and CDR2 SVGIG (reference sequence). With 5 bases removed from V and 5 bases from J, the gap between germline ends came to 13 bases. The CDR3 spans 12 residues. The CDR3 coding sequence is TGTGCCTGGTTAGGACAGTACGACGAGCAGTACTTC. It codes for CAWLGQYDEQYF.

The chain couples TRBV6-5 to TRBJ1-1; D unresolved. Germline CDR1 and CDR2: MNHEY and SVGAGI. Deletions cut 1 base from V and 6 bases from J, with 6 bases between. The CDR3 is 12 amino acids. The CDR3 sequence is CASSYLGSEAFF. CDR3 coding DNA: TGTGCCAGCAGTTACTTGGGCTCTGAAGCTTTCTTT.

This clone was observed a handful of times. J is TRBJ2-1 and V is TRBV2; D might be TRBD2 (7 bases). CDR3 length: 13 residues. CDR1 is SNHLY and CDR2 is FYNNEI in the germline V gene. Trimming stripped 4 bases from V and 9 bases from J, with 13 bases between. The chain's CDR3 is CASSVGGATEQFF. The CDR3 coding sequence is TGTGCCAGCAGTGTTGGGGGGGCTACTGAGCAGTTCTTC.

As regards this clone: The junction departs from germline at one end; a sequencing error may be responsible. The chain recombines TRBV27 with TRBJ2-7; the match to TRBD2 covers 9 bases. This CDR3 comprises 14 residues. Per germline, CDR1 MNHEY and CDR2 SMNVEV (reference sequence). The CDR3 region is CASSWTSDGYEQYF. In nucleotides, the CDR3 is TGTGCCAGTAGTTGGACTAGCGATGGGTACGAGCAGTACTTC.

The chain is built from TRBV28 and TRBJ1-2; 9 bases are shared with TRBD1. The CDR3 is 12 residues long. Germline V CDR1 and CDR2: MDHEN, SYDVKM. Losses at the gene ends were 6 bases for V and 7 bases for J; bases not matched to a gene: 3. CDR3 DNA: TGTGCCAGCAGCTTACAGGGGGCTGGCTACACCTTC. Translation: CASSLQGAGYTF.

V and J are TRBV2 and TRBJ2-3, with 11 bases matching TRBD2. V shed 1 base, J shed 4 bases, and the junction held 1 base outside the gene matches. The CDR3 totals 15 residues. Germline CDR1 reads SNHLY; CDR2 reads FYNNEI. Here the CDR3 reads CASSEVAGGPDTQYF. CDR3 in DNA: TGTGCCAGCAGTGAAGTAGCGGGGGGGCCAGATACGCAGTATTTT.

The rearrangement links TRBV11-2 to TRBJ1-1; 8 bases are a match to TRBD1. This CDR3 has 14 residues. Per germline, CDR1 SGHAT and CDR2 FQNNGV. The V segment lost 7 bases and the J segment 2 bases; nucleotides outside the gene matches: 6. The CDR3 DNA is TGTGCCAGCACCCTGGACAGGGTCAACACTGAAGCTTTCTTT. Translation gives CASTLDRVNTEAFF.

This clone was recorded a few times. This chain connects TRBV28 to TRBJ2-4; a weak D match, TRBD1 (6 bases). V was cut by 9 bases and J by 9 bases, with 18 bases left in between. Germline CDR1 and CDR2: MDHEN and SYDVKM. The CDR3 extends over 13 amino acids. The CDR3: CASGWDTRAIQYF. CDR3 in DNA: TGTGCCAGTGGTTGGGACACTCGGGCCATTCAGTACTTC.

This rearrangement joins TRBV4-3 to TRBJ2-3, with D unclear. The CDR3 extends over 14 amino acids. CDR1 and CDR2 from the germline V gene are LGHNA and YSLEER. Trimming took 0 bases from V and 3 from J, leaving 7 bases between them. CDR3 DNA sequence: TGCGCCAGCAGCCAAGATCTCCGGACAGATACGCAGTATTTT. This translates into CASSQDLRTDTQYF.

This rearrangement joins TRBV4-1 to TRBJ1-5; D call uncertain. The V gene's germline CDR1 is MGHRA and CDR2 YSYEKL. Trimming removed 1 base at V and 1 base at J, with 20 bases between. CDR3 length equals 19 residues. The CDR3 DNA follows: TGCGCCAGCAGCCAAGGCCGGGTCCTTTCACGAGGGAGCAATCAGCCCCAGCATTTT. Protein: CASSQGRVLSRGSNQPQHF.

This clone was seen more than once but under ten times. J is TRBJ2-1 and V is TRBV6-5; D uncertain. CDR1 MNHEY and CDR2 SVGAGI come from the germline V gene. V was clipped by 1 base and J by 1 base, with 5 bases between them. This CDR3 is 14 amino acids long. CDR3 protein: CASSYYRSYNEQFF. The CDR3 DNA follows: TGTGCCAGCAGTTACTACCGGTCCTACAATGAGCAGTTCTTC.

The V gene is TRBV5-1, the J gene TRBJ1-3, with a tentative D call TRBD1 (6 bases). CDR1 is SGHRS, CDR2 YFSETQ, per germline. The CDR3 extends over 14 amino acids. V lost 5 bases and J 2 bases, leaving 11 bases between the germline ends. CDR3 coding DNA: TGCGCCAGCAGTCCCGGGACAACTGGAAACACCATATATTTT. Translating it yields CASSPGTTGNTIYF.

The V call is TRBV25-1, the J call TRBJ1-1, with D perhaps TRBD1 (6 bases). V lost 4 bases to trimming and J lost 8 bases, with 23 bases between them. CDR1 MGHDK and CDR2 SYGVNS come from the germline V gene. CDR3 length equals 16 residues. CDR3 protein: CASSGRTEGQPAEAFF. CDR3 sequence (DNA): TGTGCCAGCAGTGGCCGAACCGAAGGACAGCCCGCCGAAGCTTTCTTT.

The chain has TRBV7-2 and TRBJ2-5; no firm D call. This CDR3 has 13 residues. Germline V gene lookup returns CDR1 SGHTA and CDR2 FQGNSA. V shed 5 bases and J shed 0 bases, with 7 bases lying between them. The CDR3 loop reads CASSPGYQETQYF. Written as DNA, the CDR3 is TGTGCCAGCAGCCCAGGATACCAAGAGACCCAGTACTTC. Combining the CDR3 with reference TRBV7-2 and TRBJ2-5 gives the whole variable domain GAGVSQSPSNKVTEKGKDVELRCDPISGHTALYWYRQSLGQGLEFLIYFQGNSAPDKSGLPSDRFSAERTGGSVSTLTIQRTQQEDSAVYLCASSPGYQETQYFGPGTRLLVL.

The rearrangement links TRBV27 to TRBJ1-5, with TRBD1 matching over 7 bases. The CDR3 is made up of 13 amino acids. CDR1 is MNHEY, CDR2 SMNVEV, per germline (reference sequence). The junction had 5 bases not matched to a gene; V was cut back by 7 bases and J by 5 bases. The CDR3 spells CASTPTGDQPQHF. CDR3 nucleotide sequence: TGTGCCAGCACCCCTACAGGGGATCAGCCCCAGCATTTT.

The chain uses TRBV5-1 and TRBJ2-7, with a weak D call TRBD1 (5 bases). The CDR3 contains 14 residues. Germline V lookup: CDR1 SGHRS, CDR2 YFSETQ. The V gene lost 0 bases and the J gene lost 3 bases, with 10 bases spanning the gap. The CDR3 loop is CASSLEGAGYEQYF. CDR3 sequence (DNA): TGCGCCAGCAGCTTGGAAGGGGCAGGCTACGAGCAGTACTTC.

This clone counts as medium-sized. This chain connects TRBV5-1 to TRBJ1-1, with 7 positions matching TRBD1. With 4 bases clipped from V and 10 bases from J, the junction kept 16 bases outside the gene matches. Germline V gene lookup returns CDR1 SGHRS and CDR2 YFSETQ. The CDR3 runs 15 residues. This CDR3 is CASSGDGTAGVRAFF. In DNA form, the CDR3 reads TGCGCCAGCAGCGGTGACGGGACAGCCGGGGTTCGAGCTTTCTTT.

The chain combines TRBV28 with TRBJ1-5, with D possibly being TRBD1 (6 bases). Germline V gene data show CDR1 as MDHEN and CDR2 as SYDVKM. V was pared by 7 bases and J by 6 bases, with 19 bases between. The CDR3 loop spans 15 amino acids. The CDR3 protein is CASITPGVVSQPQHF. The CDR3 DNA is TGTGCCAGCATCACCCCAGGGGTCGTATCTCAGCCCCAGCATTTT.